These 8 T cell receptor beta chains share one sample of origin, sequenced in a study of OX40 agonist ivuxolimab in advanced cancers. Sequencing was performed with immunoSEQ multiplex PCR; in TCRdb, only in-frame clones are kept and a portion is missing. The sample holds 65,000 to 95,000 clones, roughly 87% seen once. The input for sequencing was CD4+ or CD8+ T cells sorted from blood, taken in a trial of the OX40 agonist ivuxolimab. Receptor source: an adult with an advanced solid tumor such as melanoma, head and neck, liver or kidney cancer.

The rearrangement joins TRBV4-3 to TRBJ2-1; 7 positions agree with TRBD2. This CDR3 has 16 residues. After removal of 2 bases from V and 1 base from J, the junction contained 5 bases not matched to a gene. In germline, CDR1 is LGHNA, CDR2 YSLEER. CDR3 amino acids: CASSQWPSGSYNEQFF. The CDR3 coding sequence is TGCGCCAGCAGCCAATGGCCTAGCGGATCCTACAATGAGCAGTTCTTC.

Concerning this clone: One end of the junction varies from germline; a read error may be responsible. The V gene is TRBV10-3, the J gene TRBJ2-3; 8 bases align to TRBD2. The CDR3 length is 13 residues. Germline V gene data show CDR1 as ENHRY and CDR2 as SYGVKD. This CDR3 reads CAISEDLAGTRSF. The DNA of the CDR3 is TGTGCCATCAGTGAAGATCTAGCGGGCACCAGGAGCTTT.

This chain uses TRBV11-3 with TRBJ2-1; 13 bases agree with TRBD2. Per germline, CDR1 SGHNT and CDR2 YENEEA. The junction had 8 bases not matched to a gene; V was cut back by 5 bases and J by 10 bases. The length of the CDR3 is 15 residues. CDR3 protein: CASSPGTSGAAEQFF. Here the CDR3 DNA reads TGTGCCAGCAGCCCCGGGACTAGCGGGGCAGCGGAGCAGTTCTTC.

In this sample, this clone turned up once. The J gene is TRBJ2-2, the V gene TRBV5-6; 9 nucleotides align to TRBD2. The CDR3 contains 17 residues. V shed 5 bases, J shed 3 bases, and the junction held 11 bases outside the gene matches. Germline CDR1 is SGHDT and CDR2 is YYEEEE. Here the CDR3 reads CASSRPLTSGDTGELFF. The CDR3 DNA sequence: TGTGCCAGCAGTCGTCCACTGACTAGCGGAGACACCGGGGAGCTGTTTTTT.

The J gene is TRBJ2-2, the V gene TRBV9; D is undetermined. The germline V and J ends were trimmed by 4 bases and 1 base, with 17 bases remaining between them. Germline V lookup: CDR1 SGDLS, CDR2 YYNGEE. CDR3 length: 17 residues. The CDR3 here is CASSPRPTGLNTGELFF. CDR3 nucleotides: TGTGCCAGCAGCCCTCGACCTACGGGCTTGAACACCGGGGAGCTGTTTTTT.

This clone was seen a handful of times. The chain combines TRBV7-2 with TRBJ2-7; 16 nucleotides match TRBD2. V was pared by 5 bases and J by 7 bases, with 5 bases of the junction left unmatched. The CDR3 is 15 amino acids. Germline lookup yields CDR1 SGHTA and CDR2 FQGNSA. The CDR3 loop reads CASSEGLAGGGEQYF. The CDR3, as DNA: TGTGCCAGCAGCGAGGGACTAGCGGGAGGGGGGGAGCAGTACTTC.

The V call is TRBV4-2, the J call TRBJ2-3, with a possible D match to TRBD1 (5 bases). Germline-derived CDR1 and CDR2 are LGHNA and YNFKEQ. V was clipped by 3 bases and J by 1 base, with 17 bases between them. This CDR3 comprises 17 residues. CDR3 loop: CASSHQRGGSRTDTQYF. CDR3 DNA sequence: TGTGCCAGCAGCCATCAAAGGGGCGGCTCCCGCACAGATACGCAGTATTTT.

This chain links TRBV30 with TRBJ2-7; D perhaps matches TRBD1 (5 bases). Germline V lookup: CDR1 GTSNPN, CDR2 SVGIG (reference sequence). Trimming stripped 3 bases from V and 7 bases from J, with 16 bases between. The CDR3 runs 13 residues. CDR3 residues: CAWSRERLREQYF. CDR3 sequence (DNA): TGTGCCTGGAGCAGGGAAAGGCTACGGGAGCAGTACTTC.